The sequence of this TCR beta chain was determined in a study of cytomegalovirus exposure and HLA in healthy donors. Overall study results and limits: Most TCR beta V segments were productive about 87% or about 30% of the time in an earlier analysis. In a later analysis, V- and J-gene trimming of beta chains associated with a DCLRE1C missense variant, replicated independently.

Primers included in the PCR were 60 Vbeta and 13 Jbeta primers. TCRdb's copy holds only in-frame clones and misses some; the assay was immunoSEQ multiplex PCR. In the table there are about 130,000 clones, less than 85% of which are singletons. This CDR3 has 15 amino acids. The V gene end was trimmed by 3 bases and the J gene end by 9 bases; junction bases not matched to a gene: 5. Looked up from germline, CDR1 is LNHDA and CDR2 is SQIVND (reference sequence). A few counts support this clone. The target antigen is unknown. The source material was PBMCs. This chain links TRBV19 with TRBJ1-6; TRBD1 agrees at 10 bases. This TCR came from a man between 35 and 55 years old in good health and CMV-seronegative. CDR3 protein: CASSIDRGLGSPLHF. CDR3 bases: TGTGCCAGTAGTATCGACAGGGGGCTAGGTTCACCCCTCCACTTT.